These 31 T cell receptor beta chains were all obtained from the same sample, sequenced in a study of OX40 agonist ivuxolimab in advanced cancers. Sequencing used immunoSEQ multiplex PCR; TCRdb keeps in-frame clones, though not all of them. The sample yields 45,000 to 55,000 clones, approximately 91% seen once. The input for sequencing was CD4+ or CD8+ T cells sorted from blood, taken in a trial of the OX40 agonist ivuxolimab. These TCRs come from an adult with an advanced solid tumor such as melanoma, head and neck, liver or kidney cancer.

This clone was seen only a few times. The CDR3 loop is CASSILPPGQGVVGEQYF. CDR3 bases: TGTGCCAGTAGTATCCTTCCACCGGGACAGGGGGTGGTGGGCGAGCAGTACTTC. This rearrangement joins TRBV19 to TRBJ2-7, with 11 bases identical to TRBD1. The CDR3 loop spans 18 amino acids. Germline-derived CDR1 and CDR2 are LNHDA and SQIVND (reference sequence). J was trimmed by 6 bases and V by 3 bases; bases with no gene match: 16.

The chain is built from TRBV30 and TRBJ1-2; D possibly corresponds to TRBD1 (5 bases). The CDR3 spans 13 residues. V shed 4 bases and J shed 4 bases, with 13 bases lying between them. Per the germline V gene, CDR1 is GTSNPN and CDR2 is SVGIG (reference sequence). DNA of the CDR3: TGTGCCTGGACCGTGGGACGCGGCTATGGCTACACCTTC. It encodes CAWTVGRGYGYTF.

The CDR3 DNA follows: TGTGCCAGCAGTTCGCTAGCGGGAAATCCACCACACTACGAGCAGTACTTC. Its translation: CASSSLAGNPPHYEQYF. V usage is TRBV27 and J usage is TRBJ2-7; 9 nucleotides line up with TRBD2. CDR3 length equals 17 residues. The trim removed 4 bases at V and 3 bases at J, leaving 13 bases unmatched. Germline V gene data show CDR1 as MNHEY and CDR2 as SMNVEV (reference sequence).

The rearrangement uses TRBV6-5 and TRBJ2-3; D is possibly TRBD2 (6 bases). Germline loops: CDR1 MNHEY, CDR2 SVGAGI. Trimming took off 2 bases at V and 5 bases at J, with 14 bases between the two ends. This CDR3 spans 15 amino acids. CDR3 DNA sequence: TGTGCCAGCAGTTACACGGTAGCCGGGAGAGATACGCAGTATTTT. Amino acid sequence: CASSYTVAGRDTQYF.

The V call is TRBV6-1, the J call TRBJ2-3, with D uncertain. V lost 6 bases, J lost 0 bases, and 13 bases lay in between. Germline V lookup: CDR1 MNHNS, CDR2 SASEGT. The CDR3 contains 15 residues. DNA of the CDR3: TGTGCCAGCAGCCTCGACCCCCGTAGCACAGATACGCAGTATTTT. Encoded protein: CASSLDPRSTDTQYF.

This clone was recorded once. The rearrangement joins TRBV11-2 to TRBJ2-5, with TRBD1 identical over 10 bases. Germline V lookup: CDR1 SGHAT, CDR2 FQNNGV. After removal of 5 bases from V and 4 bases from J, the junction contained 7 bases not matched to a gene. The CDR3 has 15 residues. This CDR3 is CASSPSGTGAETQYF. CDR3 DNA: TGTGCCAGCAGCCCCTCCGGGACAGGGGCAGAGACCCAGTACTTC.

The chain carries TRBV4-1 and TRBJ2-5; D is perhaps TRBD2 (6 bases). The CDR3 is 19 amino acids. The V end was cut by 1 base, the J end by 5 bases, with 26 bases between. CDR1 is MGHRA, CDR2 YSYEKL, per germline. In DNA, the CDR3 is TGCGCCAGCAGCCAAGCCTACGGGGGAGATTCAACTGGCGGGGAGACCCAGTACTTC. It codes for CASSQAYGGDSTGGETQYF.

This chain joins TRBV6-5 and TRBJ2-1; D not resolved. Trimming stripped 8 bases from V and 10 bases from J, with 18 bases between. This CDR3 region has 13 residues. Germline CDR1 is MNHEY and CDR2 is SVGAGI. For the CDR3, the DNA is TGTGCCAGCCCCTTGGTCCCCTTAGGAGAGCAGTTCTTC. It specifies CASPLVPLGEQFF.

DNA for the CDR3: TGTGCCAGCAACTCGGGACAGGGGGTTGTCTATGGCTACACCTTC. It yields the protein CASNSGQGVVYGYTF. The V and J genes are TRBV28 and TRBJ1-2, with 11 bases aligning to TRBD1. The junction had 8 bases not matched to a gene; V was cut back by 7 bases and J by 4 bases. Germline CDR1 is MDHEN and CDR2 is SYDVKM. CDR3 size: 15 residues.

The CDR3 sequence: CASSVGDLREQYF. CDR3 sequence (DNA): TGTGCCAGCAGCGTCGGGGATTTGCGGGAGCAGTACTTC. This rearrangement joins TRBV9 to TRBJ2-7; maybe TRBD2 (5 bases). Germline CDR1 SGDLS, CDR2 YYNGEE. Trimming pared 2 bases from V and 7 bases from J, leaving 13 bases between. The CDR3 extends over 13 amino acids.

The chain links TRBV5-1 to TRBJ2-7; 10 bases line up with TRBD1. There are 17 residues in the CDR3. Trimming took 0 bases from V and 8 from J; bases not matched to a gene: 14. Per germline, CDR1 SGHRS and CDR2 YFSETQ. The CDR3 loop is CASSLGQGASGTFQQYF. As DNA, the CDR3 is TGCGCCAGCAGCTTGGGACAGGGGGCTAGCGGAACCTTTCAGCAGTACTTC. Variable domain in full (rest from reference TRBV5-1 and TRBJ2-7): KAGVTQTPRYLIKTRGQQVTLSCSPISGHRSVSWYQQTPGQGLQFLFEYFSETQRNKGNFPGRFSGRQFSNSRSEMNVSTLELGDSALYLCASSLGQGASGTFQQYFGPGTRLTVT.

The chain carries TRBV10-2 and TRBJ2-7; 8 bases line up with TRBD2. The CDR3 runs 16 residues. Germline V gene data show CDR1 as WSHSY and CDR2 as SAAADI. V lost 7 bases to trimming and J lost 3 bases; unmatched junction nucleotides: 14. The DNA of the CDR3 is TGCGCCAGCACCAAAATTCGGGGGGGGGCGAACTACGAGCAGTACTTC. Amino acid sequence: CASTKIRGGANYEQYF.

The chain carries TRBV5-1 and TRBJ2-1, with D perhaps matching TRBD2 (6 bases). This CDR3 spans 14 amino acids. Germline-derived CDR1 and CDR2 are SGHRS and YFSETQ. V lost 7 bases, J lost 8 bases, and 19 bases lay in between. The CDR3 region is CASGGTGDGDEQFF. CDR3 sequence (DNA): TGCGCCAGCGGTGGGACGGGGGACGGGGATGAGCAGTTCTTC.

J is TRBJ1-1 and V is TRBV25-1; TRBD1 might be the D (6 bases). Germline lookup yields CDR1 MGHDK and CDR2 SYGVNS. V was cut by 3 bases and J by 4 bases, with 18 bases left in between. The CDR3 is 16 residues long. CDR3 region: CASSDQFTGAITEAFF. CDR3 sequence (DNA): TGTGCCAGCAGTGATCAATTCACGGGGGCGATCACTGAAGCTTTCTTT.

The chain combines TRBV2 with TRBJ2-1; TRBD2 aligns across 7 bases. Germline values: CDR1 SNHLY, CDR2 FYNNEI. This CDR3 has 13 residues. V lost 7 bases and J lost 8; bases outside the gene matches: 8. CDR3 residues: CASKTSSHDEQFF. CDR3 DNA sequence: TGTGCCAGCAAGACTAGCTCGCACGATGAGCAGTTCTTC.

This clone occurred once. This chain uses TRBV7-2 with TRBJ2-7; 13 nucleotides agree with TRBD2. Unmatched junction bases numbered 7, after V lost 4 bases and J lost 4 bases. CDR1 is SGHTA, CDR2 FQGNSA, per germline. The CDR3 has 16 residues. CDR3 nucleotide sequence: TGTGCCAGCAGCTACCGACTAGCGGGAGGTGCTTACGAGCAGTACTTC. Translating it yields CASSYRLAGGAYEQYF. The full variable domain, completed using reference TRBV7-2 and TRBJ2-7, is GAGVSQSPSNKVTEKGKDVELRCDPISGHTALYWYRQSLGQGLEFLIYFQGNSAPDKSGLPSDRFSAERTGGSVSTLTIQRTQQEDSAVYLCASSYRLAGGAYEQYFGPGTRLTVT.

The genes are TRBV10-3 and TRBJ1-2, with 9 bases that match TRBD1. CDR1 is ENHRY and CDR2 is SYGVKD in the germline V gene. The CDR3 is 16 residues long. The trim removed 2 bases at V and 7 bases at J, leaving 11 bases unmatched. The CDR3 nucleotides read TGTGCCATCAGTGAGGCCTGGACAGGGGAGGCGTCTGGCTACACCTTC. Amino acids: CAISEAWTGEASGYTF.

The V and J genes are TRBV2 and TRBJ2-3, with TRBD2 identical over 12 bases. The CDR3 is 15 residues long. Trimming took 4 bases from V and 8 from J; bases not matched to a gene: 7. Germline lookup yields CDR1 SNHLY and CDR2 FYNNEI. CDR3 nucleotide sequence: TGTGCCAGCAGTGGTTCTAGCGGGAGGGTTGGTACGCAGTATTTT. Amino acid sequence: CASSGSSGRVGTQYF.

The count of this clone is one. The chain uses TRBV19 and TRBJ1-5; 9 positions match TRBD1. Germline CDR1 is LNHDA and CDR2 is SQIVND (reference sequence). The length of the CDR3 is 13 residues. V was pared by 8 bases and J by 7 bases, with 6 bases of the junction left unmatched. The CDR3 DNA reads as TGTGCCAGTGGGGGACAGGGATCCCAGCCCCAGCATTTT. Amino acid sequence: CASGGQGSQPQHF. The variable domain in full, completed from reference TRBV19 and TRBJ1-5, reads DGGITQSPKYLFRKEGQNVTLSCEQNLNHDAMYWYRQDPGQGLRLIYYSQIVNDFQKGDIAEGYSVSREKKESFPLTVTSAQKNPTAFYLCASGGQGSQPQHFGDGTRLSIL.

The chain joins TRBV6-6 to TRBJ2-5; 9 bases align to TRBD2. The V gene end was trimmed by 8 bases and the J gene end by 5 bases; junction bases not matched to a gene: 6. CDR1 is MNHNY and CDR2 is SVGAGI in the germline V gene (reference sequence). This CDR3 has 13 residues. The CDR3, as DNA: TGTGCCAGCCGGGCTAGCGGGGTGGAGACCCAGTACTTC. Residues: CASRASGVETQYF.

This chain connects TRBV18 to TRBJ1-2; maybe TRBD1 (6 bases). V lost 3 bases and J lost 3, with 8 bases in between. The CDR3 runs to 13 residues. The germline V gene encodes CDR1 KGHSH and CDR2 LQKENI. For the CDR3, the DNA is TGTGCCAGCTCACCCAGACAGGACTATGGCTACACCTTC. Protein product: CASSPRQDYGYTF.

This chain joins TRBV5-1 and TRBJ1-5; TRBD1 aligns across 9 bases. CDR3 length: 16 amino acids. The V gene end was trimmed by 3 bases and the J gene end by 0 bases; junction bases not matched to a gene: 4. CDR1 and CDR2 from the germline V gene are SGHRS and YFSETQ. Here the CDR3 reads CASSYGTGNSNQPQHF. Here the CDR3 DNA reads TGCGCCAGCAGCTATGGGACAGGGAATAGCAATCAGCCCCAGCATTTT.

The chain couples TRBV18 to TRBJ2-4; D gene uncertain. CDR1 and CDR2 (germline): KGHSH, LQKENI. CDR3 size: 15 residues. V was clipped by 2 bases and J by 0 bases, with 8 bases between them. This chain's CDR3 is CASSPGAAAKNIQYF. The CDR3 bases are TGTGCCAGCTCACCAGGAGCTGCAGCCAAAAACATTCAGTACTTC.

The chain uses TRBV5-1 and TRBJ2-3; 11 nucleotides agree with TRBD2. The CDR3 contains 17 residues. The germline CDR1 and CDR2 sequences are SGHRS and YFSETQ. J lost 4 bases, V lost 3 bases, and 10 bases had no gene match. CDR3 sequence reads: CASSYLAGGPSADTQYF. CDR3 DNA sequence: TGCGCCAGCAGCTACTTAGCGGGAGGGCCTAGCGCAGATACGCAGTATTTT. The variable domain in full, with the rest retrieved from reference TRBV5-1 and TRBJ2-3, is KAGVTQTPRYLIKTRGQQVTLSCSPISGHRSVSWYQQTPGQGLQFLFEYFSETQRNKGNFPGRFSGRQFSNSRSEMNVSTLELGDSALYLCASSYLAGGPSADTQYFGPGTRLTVL.

The chain carries TRBV30 and TRBJ2-2; D perhaps matches TRBD1 (5 bases). V lost 3 bases and J lost 6, with 8 bases in between. The CDR3 is 12 residues long. Germline V gene data show CDR1 as GTSNPN and CDR2 as SVGIG (reference sequence). The CDR3: CAWRKGPGELFF. The CDR3, as DNA: TGTGCCTGGAGAAAGGGGCCCGGGGAGCTGTTTTTT.

The chain recombines TRBV6-5 with TRBJ2-5, with 8 bases that match TRBD2. The CDR3 covers 14 residues. CDR1 and CDR2 (germline): MNHEY, SVGAGI. J lost 5 bases, V lost 6 bases, and 8 bases had no gene match. This CDR3 reads CASRPAGVLETQYF. As DNA, the CDR3 is TGTGCCAGCAGGCCAGCGGGAGTTCTGGAGACCCAGTACTTC.

The V and J genes are TRBV4-1 and TRBJ2-5, with TRBD2 matching 9 bases. V lost 4 bases, J lost 2 bases, and 11 bases stayed unmatched. Germline values: CDR1 MGHRA, CDR2 YSYEKL. CDR3 length equals 17 residues. DNA of the CDR3: TGCGCCAGCAGCCTGTCAAACGGGCTAGCGGGGCAAGAGACCCAGTACTTC. It yields the protein CASSLSNGLAGQETQYF.

This clone was observed once. V gene TRBV6-1 combines with J gene TRBJ1-5, with D possibly matching TRBD1 (6 bases). Germline V gene sequence: CDR1 MNHNS, CDR2 SASEGT. This CDR3 is 16 amino acids long. V lost 4 bases and J 4 bases, leaving 17 bases between the germline ends. The CDR3 sequence is CASSVTGQSKNQPQHF. The CDR3 DNA sequence: TGTGCCAGCAGTGTTACAGGGCAATCTAAGAATCAGCCCCAGCATTTT.

J is TRBJ2-3 and V is TRBV19; D tentatively fits TRBD1 or TRBD2 (5 bases each). With 0 bases removed from V and 4 bases from J, the gap between germline ends came to 5 bases. This CDR3 is built from 13 residues. Germline-derived CDR1 and CDR2 are LNHDA and SQIVND (reference sequence). The CDR3 DNA follows: TGTGCCAGTAGTATAGAGGGGGCAGATACGCAGTATTTT. Translated: CASSIEGADTQYF.

This chain uses TRBV7-2 with TRBJ1-1; the D gene is possibly TRBD1 (6 bases). V was shortened by 3 bases and J by 0 bases, with 11 bases between the two germline ends. The CDR3 contains 15 residues. Germline V lookup: CDR1 SGHTA, CDR2 FQGNSA. CDR3 sequence: CASSFSGGMNTEAFF. The CDR3 DNA sequence: TGTGCCAGCAGCTTCAGCGGGGGCATGAACACTGAAGCTTTCTTT.

This clone was observed a single time. V usage is TRBV11-3 and J usage is TRBJ1-2, with D possibly matching TRBD1 (5 bases). The CDR3 contains 13 residues. The V end lost 4 bases, the J end lost 2 bases, and 8 bases lay between the germline ends. The germline gives CDR1 SGHNT, CDR2 YENEEA. The CDR3 here is CASSSRENYGYTF. In DNA, the CDR3 is TGTGCCAGCAGCTCCAGGGAGAACTATGGCTACACCTTC.